This record concerns one T cell receptor (beta chain) sequence. This CDR3 spans 12 amino acids. Germline CDR1 is SNHLY and CDR2 is FYNNEI. Trimming took 8 bases from V and 5 from J, leaving 9 bases between them. Followed longitudinally, the Seattle patients had been enrolled during active infection. Authors' analysis steps: Estimation of nucleated cell counts relied on the amplification of reference gene primers. Clones were sequenced by immunoSEQ multiplex PCR, and TCRdb holds only the in-frame ones, with some missing. V, J and clone size reflect that table, while D and trimming were determined from the DNA. The sample carries hundreds of thousands of clones, about 91% recorded once. The data originate from a study of blood T cell repertoires in COVID-19. At the level of the study: Sites across the United States, Italy and Spain contributed samples from acute and convalescent COVID-19. PBMCs, B-cell-depleted T cells, or T cells were the source of the cDNA or gDNA that made up the material.

The specimen sequenced was peripheral blood. This clonotype was sampled from a man younger than 30 with COVID-19, enrolled during active disease. This chain links TRBV2 with TRBJ1-4; D not certain. CDR3 bases: TGTGCCAGCTCGGGAGGGAATGAAAAACTGTTTTTT. As protein: CASSGGNEKLFF.